The T cell receptor beta chain under discussion was sequenced for a study of T cell changes during pregnancy in multiple sclerosis. TCRdb keeps only in-frame clones here, not all; method: immunoSEQ multiplex PCR. Of some 41,000 clones in the sample, around 90% were seen once. The sequencing input was PBMCs (not recorded whether the cells were cultured). The receptor comes from a female donor with multiple sclerosis, enrolled in a pregnancy study.

The CDR3 DNA sequence: TGTGCCAGCAGTTTAGGAGCAGGGGACCAGCCCCAGCATTTT. Translating gives CASSLGAGDQPQHF. This sequence joins TRBV27 and TRBJ1-5, with a weak D call TRBD1 (6 bases). The CDR3 runs 14 residues. The germline V gene encodes CDR1 MNHEY and CDR2 SMNVEV (reference sequence). V lost 2 bases and J lost 7, with 12 bases in between.